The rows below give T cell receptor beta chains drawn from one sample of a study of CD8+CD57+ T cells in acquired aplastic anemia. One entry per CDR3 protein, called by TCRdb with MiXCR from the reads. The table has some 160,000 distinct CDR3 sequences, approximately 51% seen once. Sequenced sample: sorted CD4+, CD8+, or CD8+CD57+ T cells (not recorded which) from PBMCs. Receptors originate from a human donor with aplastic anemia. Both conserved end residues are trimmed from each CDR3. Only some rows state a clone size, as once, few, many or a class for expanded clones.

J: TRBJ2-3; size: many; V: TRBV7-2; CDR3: ASSLYREFTDTQY
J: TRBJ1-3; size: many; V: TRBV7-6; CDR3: ASSPRTGTGNTIY
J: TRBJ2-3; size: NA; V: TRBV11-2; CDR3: ASSLRGGTTDTQY
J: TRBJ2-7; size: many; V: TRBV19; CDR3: ASSIGGTGVLYEQY
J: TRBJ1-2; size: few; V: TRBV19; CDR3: ASSIDRVGWNGYT
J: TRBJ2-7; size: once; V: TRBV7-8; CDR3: ASSLGVCEQY
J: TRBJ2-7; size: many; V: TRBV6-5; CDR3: ASSYRGYEQY
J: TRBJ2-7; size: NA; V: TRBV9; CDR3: ASSVGGGLPYEQY
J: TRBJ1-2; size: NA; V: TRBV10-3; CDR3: AISGLAGQGIEGYT
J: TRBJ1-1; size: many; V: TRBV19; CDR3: ASSIDPRGRVNTEAF
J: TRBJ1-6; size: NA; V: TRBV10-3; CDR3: AISEESANNSPLH
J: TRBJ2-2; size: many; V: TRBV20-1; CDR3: SALTGVPTDTGELF
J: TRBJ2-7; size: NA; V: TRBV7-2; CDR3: ASSSPGLGYEQY
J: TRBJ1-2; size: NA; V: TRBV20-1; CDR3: SAWTGGCYGYT
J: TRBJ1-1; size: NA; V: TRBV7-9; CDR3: ASTIQGNTEAF
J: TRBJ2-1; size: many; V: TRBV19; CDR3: ASSLKTGYNEQF
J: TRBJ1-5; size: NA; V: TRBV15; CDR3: ATSSPRQGRGNQPQH
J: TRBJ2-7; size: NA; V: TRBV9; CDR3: ASSPSSQGNYEQY
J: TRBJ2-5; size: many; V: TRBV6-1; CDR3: ASTRGPGQLETQY
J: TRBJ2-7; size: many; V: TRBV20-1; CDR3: SARVYSPYEQY
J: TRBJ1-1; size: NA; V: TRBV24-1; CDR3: ATSEAGEPTEAF
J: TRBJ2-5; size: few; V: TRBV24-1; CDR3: ATSDLGQETQY
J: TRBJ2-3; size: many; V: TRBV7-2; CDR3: ASSLGTSGVSTDTQY
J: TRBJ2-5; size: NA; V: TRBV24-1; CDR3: AAAGVGGETQY
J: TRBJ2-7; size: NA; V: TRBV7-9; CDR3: ASSQGGTAVGQY
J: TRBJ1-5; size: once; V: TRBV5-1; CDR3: ASSIAGTLNQPQH
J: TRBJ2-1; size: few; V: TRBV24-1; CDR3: ATSDPGQGGYNEQF
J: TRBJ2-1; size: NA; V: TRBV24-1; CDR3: ATSDVPGQGNEQF
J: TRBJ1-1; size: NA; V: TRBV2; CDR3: ASSEQPTAEAF
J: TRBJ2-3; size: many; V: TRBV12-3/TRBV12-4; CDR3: ADAGGTDTQY
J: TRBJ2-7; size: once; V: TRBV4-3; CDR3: ASSQLVAYEQY
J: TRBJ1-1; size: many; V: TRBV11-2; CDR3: ASMPGPLNSEAF
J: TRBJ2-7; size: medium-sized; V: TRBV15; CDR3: ATSGTGGYEQY
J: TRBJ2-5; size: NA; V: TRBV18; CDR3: ASSPGQGETQY
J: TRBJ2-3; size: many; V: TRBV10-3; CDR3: AISWDSSSTDTQY
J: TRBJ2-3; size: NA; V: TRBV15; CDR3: ATSDSGGASSTDTQY
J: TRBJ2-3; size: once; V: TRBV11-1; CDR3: ASRQLTQGGDTQY
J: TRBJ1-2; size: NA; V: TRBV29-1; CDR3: SVEKSQVGGKGYT
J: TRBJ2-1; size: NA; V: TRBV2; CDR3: ASSTSGIEQF
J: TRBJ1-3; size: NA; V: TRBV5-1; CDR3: ASSLTGGERNTIY
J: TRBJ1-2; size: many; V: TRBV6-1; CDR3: ASSERRGQVNYGYT
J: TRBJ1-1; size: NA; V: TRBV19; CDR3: ATRSGQLNTEAF
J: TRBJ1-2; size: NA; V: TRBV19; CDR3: ASMQAAHYGYT
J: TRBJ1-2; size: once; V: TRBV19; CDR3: DGGVRSYGYT
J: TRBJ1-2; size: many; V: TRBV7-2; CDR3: ASSLRSYGYT